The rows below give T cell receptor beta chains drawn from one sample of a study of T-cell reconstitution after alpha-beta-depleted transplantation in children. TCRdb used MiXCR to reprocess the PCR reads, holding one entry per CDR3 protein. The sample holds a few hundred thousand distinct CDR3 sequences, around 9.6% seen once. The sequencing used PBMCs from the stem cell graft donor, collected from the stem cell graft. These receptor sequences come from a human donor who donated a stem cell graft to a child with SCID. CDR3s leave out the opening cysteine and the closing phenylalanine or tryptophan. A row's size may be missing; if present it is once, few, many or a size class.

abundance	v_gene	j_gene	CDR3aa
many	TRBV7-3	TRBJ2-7	ASSLTPTGLNEQY
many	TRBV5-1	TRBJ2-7	ASSLVGRGLDEQY
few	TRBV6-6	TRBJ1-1	ASSYVSTEAF
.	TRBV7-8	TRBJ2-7	ASSSRDTAYEQY
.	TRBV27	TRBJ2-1	ASTGQHKGNEQF
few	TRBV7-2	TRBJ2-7	ASRLGDSPIYEQY
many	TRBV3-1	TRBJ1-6	ASSQDLSGAAPLH
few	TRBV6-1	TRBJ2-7	ASSRTGDYEQY
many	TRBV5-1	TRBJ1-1	ASSGTANTNTEAF
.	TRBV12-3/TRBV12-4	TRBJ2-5	ASRSLRRGGQETQY
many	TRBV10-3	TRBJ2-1	AISNSVEEQF
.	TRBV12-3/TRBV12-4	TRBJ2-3	ASSLRTSGARDTQY
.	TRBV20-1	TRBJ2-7	SARDRPNYEQY
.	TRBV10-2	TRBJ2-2	ASSETLSPGELF
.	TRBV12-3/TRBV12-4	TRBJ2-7	ASSRTGRGAYEQY
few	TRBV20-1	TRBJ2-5	SAIPRTGQETQY
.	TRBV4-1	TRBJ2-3	ASSHAREGGFRDTQY
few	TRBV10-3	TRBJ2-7	AISEAGQLAEQY
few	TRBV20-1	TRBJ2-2	SARGLADNTGELF
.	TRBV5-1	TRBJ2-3	ASRPQGTDTQY
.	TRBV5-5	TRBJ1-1	ASSLGHMNTEAF
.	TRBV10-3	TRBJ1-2	AISESGVGYGYT
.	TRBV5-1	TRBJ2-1	ASSFGAGGPSNEQF
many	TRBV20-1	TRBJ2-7	SASPGDTTYEQY
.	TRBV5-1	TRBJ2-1	ASADRGISEQF
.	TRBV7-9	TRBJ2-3	ASSNGAGTDTQY